The present T cell receptor beta chain was sequenced within a study of T cell responses to AZD1222 COVID-19 vaccine. Clones were read by immunoSEQ multiplex PCR, and TCRdb kept only the in-frame ones, dropping some. The sample contains about 160,000 clones, 75% to 95% of which appear only once. The V gene's germline CDR1 is SGHNT and CDR2 YENEEA. V was cut by 5 bases and J by 6 bases, with 11 bases left in between. The CDR3 covers 12 residues. The clonotype was recovered from an adult in good health. The sequenced sample was peripheral blood, obtained on day 0 of AZD1222 vaccination. The chain employs TRBV11-3 and TRBJ2-7; D gene unclear. The CDR3 protein is CASSRRVAEQYF. The CDR3 DNA reads as TGTGCCAGCAGCCGACGGGTGGCCGAGCAGTACTTC.